Sequencing of this T cell receptor (beta chain) was carried out in a study of a mutant IDH1 vaccine in newly diagnosed glioma. Trimming removed 5 bases at V and 5 bases at J, with 11 bases between. Germline V lookup: CDR1 KGHSH, CDR2 LQKENI. The CDR3 has 13 amino acids. Assay: immunoSEQ multiplex PCR; the TCRdb copy retains only in-frame clones and omits some. The table lists tens of thousands of clones, about 86% of them singletons, with 2.9% in the top ten. Sample time point: baseline, week 1 (first vaccination visit). Treatment described: pre-vaccination baseline after standard-of-care therapy. This TCR derives from a man aged 25-40 years with glioma. Sequenced here: PBMCs, sampled from a glioma patient treated with radiotherapy, temozolomide or both. J is TRBJ2-3 and V is TRBV18; D is unclear. The CDR3 region has the DNA TGTGCCAGCTCAGGATCCCGAGGAGATACGCAGTATTTT. Encoded protein: CASSGSRGDTQYF. Using reference TRBV18 and TRBJ2-3 for the parts outside the CDR3, the full variable domain is NAGVMQNPRHLVRRRGQEARLRCSPMKGHSHVYWYRQLPEEGLKFMVYLQKENIIDESGMPKERFSAEFPKEGPSILRIQQVVRGDSAAYFCASSGSRGDTQYFGPGTRLTVL.